This T cell receptor (beta chain) comes out of a study of blood T cell repertoires in COVID-19. The count of this clone is one. TCRdb keeps only in-frame clones here, not all; method: immunoSEQ multiplex PCR. The top ten clones hold around an eighth of a sample with more than 150,000 clones, about 81% of them seen once. The sequenced sample consisted of peripheral blood. The sequence derives from a man aged 30 to 45 with active or convalescent COVID-19.

The CDR3 loop reads CASSPPRERYNEQFF. For the CDR3, the DNA is TGTGCCAGCAGTCCCCCAAGGGAGCGCTACAATGAGCAGTTCTTC. The chain joins TRBV6-6 to TRBJ2-1; D perhaps matches TRBD2 (5 bases). CDR1 is MNHNY and CDR2 is SVGAGI in the germline V gene (reference sequence). This CDR3 region has 15 residues. V was cut by 5 bases and J by 3 bases, with 14 bases left in between.